By its share, the clone carrying this T cell receptor beta chain is large. Its antigen remains unknown. These data are taken from a study of primary melanoma T cells and metastatic recurrence. Patients with resected primary melanoma were considered at risk of metastatic recurrence. Study-wide findings and caveats: Suggested, not shown: primary melanomas can contain effective antitumor T cells. Tumor T-cell fraction reportedly predicted progression-free survival independently.

Measured with immunoSEQ multiplex PCR; TCRdb has only the in-frame clones, and not every one. Here the sample spans some 600 clones, around 60% being singletons. CDR3 length equals 18 residues. Germline values: CDR1 SGHNT, CDR2 YENEEA. V lost 5 bases and J lost 0, with 22 bases in between. This TCR came from a human donor with melanoma. The rearrangement joins TRBV11-3 to TRBJ2-5; D possibly corresponds to TRBD2 (5 bases). What was sequenced was melanoma tumor tissue. CDR3 region: CASSPRHGKTGYQETQYF. The CDR3, as DNA: TGTGCCAGCAGCCCGCGACACGGGAAGACGGGGTACCAAGAGACCCAGTACTTC.